Listed below are T cell receptor beta chains from one sample, sequenced in a study of vaccination and CD4 T cells after COVID-19. From the PCR reads, TCRdb called clonotypes with MiXCR, one entry per CDR3 protein. Of roughly 14,000 distinct CDR3 sequences in the sample, about 60% were seen once. These receptors' antigens are unknown. Material for sequencing was CD4+ T cells from blood, cultured in vitro. The receptors were gathered from a human donor who had recovered from COVID-19. The CDR3 runs from the conserved cysteine through the conserved F or W. The order of the fields is D gene, clone size, J gene, V gene, CDR3 length, CDR3 DNA, CDR3 protein. A D gene is named only where the DNA matches it firmly. Clone size, where shown, is once, few, many, or a class for clones that have expanded.

.,.,TRBJ1-2,TRBV19,17,TGTGCCAGTAGCGCCTTAGGGGACACCCTAGTCTACTATGGCTACACCTTC,CASSALGDTLVYYGYTF
.,.,TRBJ1-2,TRBV7-9,11,TGTGCCAGCAGCCCGACATATGGCTACACCTTC,CASSPTYGYTF
.,few,TRBJ2-5,TRBV20-1,15,TGCAGTGCTGACATAGCGGAGAGAGGAATAGAGACCCAGTACTTC,CSADIAERGIETQYF
.,few,TRBJ1-2,TRBV19,14,TGTGCCAGTAGTATCGAGGACGGGGGCGGAGGCTACACCTTC,CASSIEDGGGGYTF
.,.,TRBJ2-1,TRBV20-1,15,TGCAGTGTTTCGCCAATAGTGGGTTCCTACAATGAGCAGTTCTTC,CSVSPIVGSYNEQFF
.,.,TRBJ1-5,TRBV20-1,18,TGCAGTGCCATGAGCCCTTGGGGGGCGCATTATAGCAATCAGCCCCAGCATTTT,CSAMSPWGAHYSNQPQHF
.,.,TRBJ1-2,TRBV11-3,17,TGTGCCAGCAGCCCCCGGGACACCCGATTAGCTAACTATGGCTACACCTTC,CASSPRDTRLANYGYTF
TRBD2,once,TRBJ2-3,TRBV11-2,15,TGTGCCAGCAGCTTAGCGGGAGGGGTGACAGATACGCAGTATTTT,CASSLAGGVTDTQYF
.,few,TRBJ2-3,TRBV18,13,TGTGCCAGCTCACCGGGGGGCACAGATACGCAGTATTTT,CASSPGGTDTQYF
.,.,TRBJ1-2,TRBV20-1,14,TGCAGTGCTAGAGGAGCACCCAACAACTATGGCTACACCTTC,CSARGAPNNYGYTF
.,.,TRBJ2-3,TRBV4-2,18,TGTGCCAGCAGCCCCCGGTCTGGGCGTCTCGGGAGTGTAGATACGCAGTATTTT,CASSPRSGRLGSVDTQYF
TRBD2,.,TRBJ2-1,TRBV20-1,17,TGCAGTGCTAGGGGCCTAGCGGGGCCGAGCTCCTACAATGAGCAGTTCTTC,CSARGLAGPSSYNEQFF
TRBD1,.,TRBJ1-5,TRBV12-3/TRBV12-4,15,TGTGCCAGCAGCCTCGGACAGGGGAGAAGTCAGCCCCAGCATTTT,CASSLGQGRSQPQHF
TRBD1,.,TRBJ1-5,TRBV7-2,13,TGTGCCAGCAGCCCACGGACAGGGCAACCCCAGCATTTT,CASSPRTGQPQHF
TRBD2,.,TRBJ2-3,TRBV20-1,16,TGCAGTGCCACGATCAGCGGGAGGGCCTCAACAGATACGCAGTATTTT,CSATISGRASTDTQYF
.,.,TRBJ1-1,TRBV20-1,14,TGCAGTGCTAGAGATTTCAGTCGGGGCACTGAAGCTTTCTTT,CSARDFSRGTEAFF
.,.,TRBJ1-2,TRBV6-5,14,TGTGCCAGCAGTTCCTGGACAGCGCCGCGTGGCTACACCTTC,CASSSWTAPRGYTF
.,.,TRBJ1-1,TRBV7-9,15,TGTGCCAGCAGCTTAAGTCAAGTAGGGAACACTGAAGCTTTCTTT,CASSLSQVGNTEAFF
TRBD2,.,TRBJ2-5,TRBV10-3,16,TGTGCCATCAGGACGGAGACTAGCGGGACCCAAGAGACCCAGTACTTC,CAIRTETSGTQETQYF
.,.,TRBJ2-1,TRBV7-8,15,TGTGCCAGCAGCTTAGAACCCAGCACACCCAATGAGCAGTTCTTC,CASSLEPSTPNEQFF
.,.,TRBJ2-7,TRBV18,13,TGTGCCAGCTCTCGGGGGGCGACCTACGAGCAGTACTTC,CASSRGATYEQYF
TRBD1,.,TRBJ1-1,TRBV27,14,TGTGCCAGCAGTCGGACCGGGACAGAAAGCGAAGCTTTCTTT,CASSRTGTESEAFF
TRBD1,.,TRBJ1-2,TRBV28,13,TGTGCCAGCAGCTGGGGGACAGGGGATGGCTACACCTTC,CASSWGTGDGYTF
TRBD1,.,TRBJ2-5,TRBV10-1,15,TGCGCCAGCAGTGATGGGACAGAGGGGCGGGAGACCCAGTACTTC,CASSDGTEGRETQYF
TRBD1,.,TRBJ1-1,TRBV5-1,16,TGCGCCAGCAGCTTGGGACCAGGGGGATCGGGCACTGAAGCTTTCTTT,CASSLGPGGSGTEAFF
.,few,TRBJ1-1,TRBV28,13,TGTGCCAGCAGTTTGGACGGCAACACTGAAGCTTTCTTT,CASSLDGNTEAFF
TRBD1,once,TRBJ2-7,TRBV18,13,TGTGCCAGCTCCGGGACAGTTCTCTACGAGCAGTACTTC,CASSGTVLYEQYF
.,.,TRBJ1-1,TRBV6-4,13,TGTGCCAGCAGCCCAGGGATAGGCACTGAAGCTTTCTTT,CASSPGIGTEAFF
.,few,TRBJ1-1,TRBV27,16,TGTGCCAGCAGTTTTGAGGCGGGACATTGGAACACTGAAGCTTTCTTT,CASSFEAGHWNTEAFF
.,.,TRBJ1-2,TRBV28,14,TGTGCCAGCATCCCCGGAGGGCTTCGATATGGCTACACCTTC,CASIPGGLRYGYTF
.,.,TRBJ2-7,TRBV6-1,17,TGTGCCAGCAGTGAAGCGCGGTATACCTCCGCCCCCTACGAGCAGTACTTC,CASSEARYTSAPYEQYF
TRBD1,.,TRBJ2-7,TRBV6-2/TRBV6-3,14,TGTGCCAGCAACACGGGACAGCCCTCCTACGAGCAGTACTTC,CASNTGQPSYEQYF
TRBD1,.,TRBJ1-1,TRBV27,15,TGTGCCAGCAGTTTCCGGGACAGGGGGCAGCCTGAAGCTTTCTTT,CASSFRDRGQPEAFF